A selection of T cell receptor beta chains follows, all from one sample in a study of identical twins. Each CDR3 protein gets one entry after TCRdb re-called the 5' RACE reads with MiXCR. The sample yields approximately 630,000 distinct CDR3 sequences, around 7.5% seen once. These data were likewise used in another study, on yellow fever vaccine responses in identical twins.

The sequenced sample was PBMCs. These receptors were obtained from a young woman in good health. Both conserved end residues are part of each CDR3. Each record gives: D gene, J gene, V gene, CDR3 protein. A D gene is named only where the DNA matches it firmly.

NA,TRBJ1-5,TRBV12-3/TRBV12-4,CASSLYLLQGDQPQHF
NA,TRBJ2-1,TRBV7-6,CASSLDSSGYYNEQFF
NA,TRBJ1-1,TRBV11-2,CASSLQLTDTEAFF
NA,TRBJ1-1,TRBV29-1,CSVPGTLNTEAFF
NA,TRBJ2-2,TRBV24-1,CATSVGGSNTGELFF
TRBD1,TRBJ2-3,TRBV10-3,CAIRDRSGDLSTDTQYF
NA,TRBJ1-4,TRBV5-1,CASSQTGSNEKLFF
NA,TRBJ2-7,TRBV4-1,CASSQGGGPVVYEQYF
TRBD1,TRBJ2-7,TRBV20-1,CSAPRTGGSEQYF
TRBD1,TRBJ2-7,TRBV10-3,CAIQGQGDYEQYF
NA,TRBJ2-3,TRBV3-1,CASSYEALVTDTQYF
TRBD2,TRBJ2-1,TRBV28,CASSSPGTTGRVVGVF
TRBD2,TRBJ2-1,TRBV28,CASRAGGPISSYNEQFF
NA,TRBJ2-1,TRBV7-9,CASSLSYAGSSYNEQFF
TRBD1,TRBJ2-1,TRBV7-2,CASSLSVRGMTDEQFF
NA,TRBJ1-2,TRBV11-2,CASSLSPVFRNGYTF
TRBD2,TRBJ2-2,TRBV7-6,CASSFNSGRSTNTGELFF
NA,TRBJ2-2,TRBV4-1,CAIKEGAGELFF
NA,TRBJ2-1,TRBV5-1,CASSLAWGGPRDEQFF
NA,TRBJ1-1,TRBV3-1,CASSWGSEAFF
TRBD1,TRBJ2-5,TRBV9,CASSPGQALQETQYF
TRBD2,TRBJ2-1,TRBV4-2,CASSPTSGRAPSYNEQFF
NA,TRBJ1-1,TRBV11-2,CASSLDLGRWNTEAFF
NA,TRBJ1-5,TRBV11-2,CASSRGVLGQGNQPQHF
NA,TRBJ2-2,TRBV20-1,CSAREKSKSAGELFF
NA,TRBJ1-2,TRBV27,CASSPNTGPGNGYTF
TRBD1,TRBJ2-7,TRBV28,CASTEQGLNYEQYF
NA,TRBJ2-5,TRBV12-3/TRBV12-4,CASSRRLVLQETQYF
NA,TRBJ2-1,TRBV6-1,CASSVETVGDEQFF
NA,TRBJ2-5,TRBV18,CASSPPGTVVETQYF
NA,TRBJ1-2,TRBV29-1,CSVEGPGYSYGYTF
NA,TRBJ1-1,TRBV12-3/TRBV12-4,CASSLGLRTEAFF
NA,TRBJ1-1,TRBV12-3/TRBV12-4,CASRPDLNTEAFF
NA,TRBJ2-1,TRBV7-3,CASSVRGALGDNEQFF
NA,TRBJ1-3,TRBV5-1,CASSLVAESGNTIYF
TRBD2,TRBJ2-1,TRBV5-1,CASSLLAGDHNEQFF
TRBD2,TRBJ2-1,TRBV6-2/TRBV6-3,CASSYGGRGPSGRRGPEQFF
NA,TRBJ2-3,TRBV3-1,CASSQDAGDTQYF
NA,TRBJ2-5,TRBV9,CASSVVGRIQETQYF
NA,TRBJ1-4,TRBV5-5,CASSLDTHKDEKLFF
NA,TRBJ1-5,TRBV18,CASSPYGTDYSNQPQHF
TRBD2,TRBJ2-3,TRBV12-3/TRBV12-4,CASSLGLAGRIDTQYF
TRBD2,TRBJ2-2,TRBV10-3,CAIMGPLAGGNTGELFF
NA,TRBJ2-1,TRBV5-6,CASSLWVGGLGNEQFF
NA,TRBJ2-1,TRBV12-3/TRBV12-4,CASSPKYEQFF
NA,TRBJ1-1,TRBV7-9,CASSLVAGRMDTEAFF
TRBD2,TRBJ2-1,TRBV2,CASSEQGTSGPDEQFF
TRBD1,TRBJ2-4,TRBV2,CASSVRDSNLAKNIQYF
NA,TRBJ2-3,TRBV20-1,CSARGTTGGPADTQYF